One TCR beta chain is described in this entry. It was with random hexamers that roughly 0.45 to 1 ug RNA was reverse transcribed. MiXCR, applied by TCRdb to the immunoSEQ multiplex PCR reads, yields one record per CDR3 protein. The table includes about 130,000 distinct CDR3 sequences, 80% detected once. This record comes from a study of CD8 T cells in Susac syndrome. The sample was CD8+ T cells from PBMCs. The sequence derives from a human donor with multiple sclerosis.

CDR3 residues: CASSFQFSREEGAEAFF. The CDR3 region has the DNA TGTGCCAGCAGTTTTCAATTTTCGAGGGAAGAAGGAGCAGAAGCTTTCTTT. V and J are TRBV12-3 or TRBV12-4 and TRBJ1-1, with no clear D. Trimming took off 3 bases at V and 8 bases at J, with 25 bases between the two ends. This CDR3 spans 17 amino acids.